The 28 T cell receptor beta chains presented below share a single source sample, sequenced in a study of T cells after yellow fever vaccination. TCRdb processed the 5' RACE reads anew with MiXCR; each CDR3 protein has one entry. The profile shows 200,000 or so distinct CDR3 sequences, 6.5% to 7.5% of them singletons. Material: CD4+ T cells sorted from PBMCs, obtained on the day of the yellow fever booster vaccination. These receptors all stem from a man aged 25-40 years who received the YFV17D yellow fever vaccine.

This chain joins TRBV7-2 and TRBJ1-3, with D uncertain. This CDR3 is 15 amino acids long. Trimming removed 5 bases at V and 4 bases at J, with 15 bases between. Germline CDR1 reads SGHTA; CDR2 reads FQGNSA. The CDR3: CASSPRNGVGNTIYF. CDR3 DNA sequence: TGTGCCAGCAGCCCCCGGAACGGGGTCGGAAACACCATATATTTT.

CDR3 protein: CASREREWETQYF. The CDR3 region has the DNA TGTGCCAGCAGGGAGCGGGAGTGGGAGACCCAGTACTTC. The chain recombines TRBV11-2 with TRBJ2-5; TRBD2 agrees at 8 bases. Looked up from germline, CDR1 is SGHAT and CDR2 is FQNNGV. V shed 6 bases, J shed 5 bases, and the junction held 5 bases outside the gene matches. There are 13 residues in the CDR3.

This clonotype turned up a few times. The CDR3 region has the DNA TGTGCCAGCTACTCAGCCCTAGCGAACACCGGGGAGCTGTTTTTT. Amino acid sequence: CASYSALANTGELFF. V and J are TRBV6-1 and TRBJ2-2; D gene unclear. V was trimmed by 8 bases and J by 0 bases, leaving 13 bases between them. CDR3 length equals 15 residues. Germline-derived CDR1 and CDR2 are MNHNS and SASEGT.

This clonotype was seen at least ten times. The CDR3 loop is CASSLSSGNYGYTF. The CDR3 coding sequence is TGTGCCAGCAGCTTATCTTCCGGGAACTATGGCTACACCTTC. This chain connects TRBV7-9 to TRBJ1-2; D gene unclear. This CDR3 region has 14 residues. The germline CDR1 and CDR2 sequences are SEHNR and FQNEAQ (reference sequence). Trimming pared 2 bases from V and 2 bases from J, leaving 9 bases between.

CDR3 loop: CSVQFNEKLFF. CDR3 DNA: TGCAGTGTACAATTTAATGAAAAACTGTTTTTT. V usage is TRBV20-1 and J usage is TRBJ1-4, with D unresolved. The CDR3 totals 11 residues. V was cut by 7 bases and J by 4 bases, with 7 bases left in between. CDR1 and CDR2 (germline): DFQATT, SNEGSKA (reference sequence).

This sequence joins TRBV5-1 and TRBJ1-3, with D hard to call. V was trimmed by 0 bases and J by 0 bases, leaving 4 bases between them. CDR3 length equals 14 residues. Per germline, CDR1 SGHRS and CDR2 YFSETQ. CDR3 loop: CASSLDFSGNTIYF. The CDR3 bases are TGCGCCAGCAGCTTGGATTTCTCTGGAAACACCATATATTTT.

Only a few counts were recorded for this clonotype. The chain is built from TRBV20-1 and TRBJ2-7; 9 bases line up with TRBD2. The CDR3 loop spans 14 amino acids. Losses at the gene ends were 5 bases for V and 1 base for J; bases not matched to a gene: 6. The germline V gene encodes CDR1 DFQATT and CDR2 SNEGSKA (reference sequence). CDR3 sequence (DNA): TGCAGTGCTTATCTAGCGGGGCGGTCCTACGAGCAGTACTTC. It encodes CSAYLAGRSYEQYF.

The chain recombines TRBV5-4 with TRBJ2-7; 8 positions agree with TRBD2. The germline CDR1 and CDR2 sequences are SGHNT and YYREEE (reference sequence). There are 14 residues in the CDR3. V lost 3 bases to trimming and J lost 2 bases; unmatched junction nucleotides: 4. The DNA of the CDR3 is TGTGCCAGCAGCTACACTAGCGGAACCTACGAGCAGTACTTC. Translation: CASSYTSGTYEQYF.

This clonotype was counted ten times or more. This chain uses TRBV11-3 with TRBJ1-1, with 8 bases identical to TRBD1. V shed 5 bases and J 6 bases; nucleotides not matched to a gene: 5. The CDR3 length is 13 residues. Germline values: CDR1 SGHNT, CDR2 YENEEA. DNA for the CDR3: TGTGCCAGCAGCCCCCAGGGGGCTTCTGAAGCTTTCTTT. It codes for CASSPQGASEAFF. Full variable domain (outside the CDR3, taken from reference TRBV11-3 and TRBJ1-1): EAGVVQSPRYKIIEKKQPVAFWCNPISGHNTLYWYLQNLGQGPELLIRYENEEAVDDSQLPKDRFSAERLKGVDSTLKIQPAELGDSAVYLCASSPQGASEAFFGQGTRLTVV.

The gene calls are TRBV6-5 and TRBJ2-1; D is uncertain. Germline CDR1 MNHEY, CDR2 SVGAGI. This CDR3 is 14 amino acids long. Trimming removed 1 base at V and 11 bases at J, with 15 bases between. The CDR3 spells CASSYWTTAPQQFF. DNA for the CDR3: TGTGCCAGCAGTTACTGGACCACCGCCCCCCAGCAGTTCTTC.

In this sample, this clonotype turned up a few times. The chain is built from TRBV4-1 and TRBJ2-3, with D tentatively TRBD2 (7 bases). This CDR3 is 14 amino acids long. V lost 7 bases and J lost 5, with 16 bases in between. Germline lookup yields CDR1 MGHRA and CDR2 YSYEKL. CDR3 sequence (DNA): TGCGCCAGCAAACGGTCGAGGGGGGGAGATACGCAGTATTTT. Its protein product is CASKRSRGGDTQYF.

This clonotype was counted between two and nine times. The chain couples TRBV5-1 to TRBJ2-1; D not certain. The V gene lost 0 bases and the J gene lost 2 bases, with 12 bases spanning the gap. The CDR3 totals 16 residues. Germline assignment: CDR1 SGHRS and CDR2 YFSETQ. The CDR3 sequence: CASSLAFFVPYNEQFF. In DNA form, the CDR3 reads TGCGCCAGCAGCTTGGCCTTTTTTGTGCCCTACAATGAGCAGTTCTTC.

This clonotype was recorded a few times. V and J are TRBV29-1 and TRBJ2-5; D is perhaps TRBD2 (5 bases). Germline lookup yields CDR1 SQVTM and CDR2 ANQGSEA. This CDR3 region has 13 residues. Trimming stripped 8 bases from V and 5 bases from J, with 18 bases between. This CDR3 reads CSLRTSGRETQYF. DNA for the CDR3: TGCAGCCTTAGGACGAGCGGTCGGGAGACCCAGTACTTC. The full variable domain, with the rest looked up from reference TRBV29-1 and TRBJ2-5, is SAVISQKPSRDICQRGTSLTIQCQVDSQVTMMFWYRQQPGQSLTLIATANQGSEATYESGFVIDKFPISRPNLTFSTLTVSNMSPEDSSIYLCSLRTSGRETQYFGPGTRLLVL.

This clonotype was detected ten times or more. V gene TRBV6-5 combines with J gene TRBJ1-6, with a weak D call TRBD1 (5 bases). The germline V and J ends were trimmed by 2 bases and 2 bases, with 7 bases remaining between them. The CDR3 runs to 15 residues. The germline CDR1 and CDR2 sequences are MNHEY and SVGAGI. CDR3 nucleotides: TGTGCCAGCAGTTACGGGGGAACCTATAATTCACCCCTCCACTTT. Translating it yields CASSYGGTYNSPLHF.

This clonotype was counted many times. J is TRBJ2-2 and V is TRBV5-4, with 7 positions matching TRBD2. This CDR3 contains 15 residues. The J segment lost 4 bases and the V segment lost 3 bases, leaving 6 bases of the junction unmatched. CDR1 and CDR2 from the germline V gene are SGHNT and YYREEE (reference sequence). The CDR3 DNA reads TGTGCCAGCAGCTCTAACGGGAGGTCCACCGGGGAGCTGTTTTTT. This gives the protein CASSSNGRSTGELFF.

This clonotype was recorded at least ten times. The rearrangement links TRBV6-6 to TRBJ2-2; no definite D call. Germline V gives CDR1 MNHNY, CDR2 SVGAGI (reference sequence). This CDR3 is 12 amino acids long. The ends were cut back, 7 bases at V and 1 base at J, with 4 bases in the middle. This CDR3 is CASMENTGELFF. CDR3 DNA: TGTGCCAGCATGGAGAACACCGGGGAGCTGTTTTTT.

This clonotype occurred a few times. This chain connects TRBV9 to TRBJ2-1, with 7 bases that match TRBD2. There are 15 residues in the CDR3. Germline V gene lookup returns CDR1 SGDLS and CDR2 YYNGEE. After removal of 4 bases from V and 3 bases from J, the junction contained 7 bases not matched to a gene. The chain's CDR3 is CASSPRRGFYNEQFF. CDR3 coding DNA: TGTGCCAGCAGCCCCCGGCGGGGGTTCTACAATGAGCAGTTCTTC.

This clonotype was observed a few times. The chain links TRBV6-5 to TRBJ1-1; no clear D. Germline assignment: CDR1 MNHEY and CDR2 SVGAGI. Trimming stripped 4 bases from V and 10 bases from J, with 10 bases between. The CDR3 loop spans 11 amino acids. The CDR3 bases are TGTGCCAGCAGTTCCCTAGGTATAGCTTTCTTT. It is translated as CASSSLGIAFF.

This clonotype was seen a handful of times. The chain couples TRBV27 to TRBJ2-7; D is uncertain. This CDR3 has 13 amino acids. V shed 2 bases and J shed 7 bases, with 12 bases lying between them. The germline V gene encodes CDR1 MNHEY and CDR2 SMNVEV (reference sequence). CDR3 amino acids: CASSLGNLGEQYF. For the CDR3, the DNA is TGTGCCAGCAGTTTAGGCAACCTGGGAGAGCAGTACTTC.

The genes are TRBV20-1 and TRBJ2-7; TRBD2 matches at 8 bases. J lost 2 bases, V lost 5 bases, and 2 bases had no gene match. Germline V lookup: CDR1 DFQATT, CDR2 SNEGSKA (reference sequence). The CDR3 runs to 12 residues. CDR3 sequence reads: CSALGLAYEQYF. In DNA, the CDR3 is TGCAGTGCTCTGGGACTAGCCTACGAGCAGTACTTC.

This clonotype was detected ten times or more. The V and J genes are TRBV18 and TRBJ2-7, with a possible D match to TRBD1 (5 bases). There are 14 residues in the CDR3. Germline CDR1 and CDR2: KGHSH and LQKENI. Trimming removed 3 bases from V and 3 bases from J, with 12 bases in between. CDR3: CASSPQGFSYEQYF. The CDR3 bases are TGTGCCAGCTCACCCCAGGGTTTCAGCTACGAGCAGTACTTC.

This clonotype has ten or more counts. The chain joins TRBV27 to TRBJ2-3; perhaps TRBD2 as D (6 bases). CDR1 and CDR2 (germline): MNHEY, SMNVEV (reference sequence). V was shortened by 7 bases and J by 6 bases, with 17 bases between the two germline ends. The CDR3 contains 14 residues. CDR3: CASNPGQEGDTQYF. The CDR3 DNA sequence: TGTGCCAGCAACCCAGGGCAGGAGGGCGATACGCAGTATTTT.

This clonotype has a handful of counts. The gene calls are TRBV7-2 and TRBJ2-2; 7 bases align to TRBD2. V gave up 5 bases and J gave up 2 bases; unmatched junction bases: 8. The CDR3 spans 16 residues. Germline CDR1 is SGHTA and CDR2 is FQGNSA. The CDR3 loop is CASSTLAATNTGELFF. CDR3 DNA sequence: TGTGCCAGCAGCACCCTAGCGGCCACTAACACCGGGGAGCTGTTTTTT.

The table lists this clonotype with many counts. J is TRBJ1-1 and V is TRBV30; D call uncertain. This CDR3 has 14 amino acids. V was trimmed by 3 bases and J by 11 bases, leaving 22 bases between them. Germline V gene data show CDR1 as GTSNPN and CDR2 as SVGIG (reference sequence). The CDR3 loop reads CAWSEGRINPRAFF. The CDR3 bases are TGTGCCTGGAGCGAAGGAAGAATTAACCCACGGGCTTTCTTT.

This clonotype was seen repeatedly, ten times or more. The V gene is TRBV20-1, the J gene TRBJ2-4; D call uncertain. Germline CDR1 and CDR2: DFQATT and SNEGSKA (reference sequence). Trimming took off 0 bases at V and 4 bases at J, with 10 bases between the two ends. This CDR3 is built from 14 residues. CDR3 in DNA: TGCAGTGCTAGAGATGAGCTGGTAAAAAACATTCAGTACTTC. As protein: CSARDELVKNIQYF.

About this clonotype: This could be a read error, since a much larger clone is one nucleotide away. This chain uses TRBV7-2 with TRBJ2-5; 9 nucleotides align to TRBD1. Trimming at V came to 1 base and at J to 1 base, leaving 1 base not matched to a gene. This CDR3 is 15 amino acids long. The germline gives CDR1 SGHTA, CDR2 FQGNSA. CDR3 sequence: CASSLGDRAQETQYF. The CDR3 DNA reads TGTGCCAGCAGCTTAGGGGACAGGGCCCAAGAGACCCAGTACTTC.

This chain joins TRBV5-1 and TRBJ2-5; the match to TRBD1 covers 7 bases. CDR3 length: 14 residues. V lost 3 bases to trimming and J lost 5 bases; unmatched junction nucleotides: 7. Germline CDR1 reads SGHRS; CDR2 reads YFSETQ. The CDR3 DNA reads TGCGCCAGCAGCTCAGACAGGGCTTGGGAGACCCAGTACTTC. Residues: CASSSDRAWETQYF.

This clonotype was picked up many times. The chain combines TRBV29-1 with TRBJ2-4; 9 bases are shared with TRBD1. J gave up 9 bases and V 5 bases, and 11 bases lay outside the gene matches. The CDR3 length is 14 residues. The germline CDR1 and CDR2 sequences are SQVTM and ANQGSEA. The CDR3, as DNA: TGCAGCGTTTCGATGGGGACAGGGTCGGTCATTCAGTACTTC. Amino acids: CSVSMGTGSVIQYF.